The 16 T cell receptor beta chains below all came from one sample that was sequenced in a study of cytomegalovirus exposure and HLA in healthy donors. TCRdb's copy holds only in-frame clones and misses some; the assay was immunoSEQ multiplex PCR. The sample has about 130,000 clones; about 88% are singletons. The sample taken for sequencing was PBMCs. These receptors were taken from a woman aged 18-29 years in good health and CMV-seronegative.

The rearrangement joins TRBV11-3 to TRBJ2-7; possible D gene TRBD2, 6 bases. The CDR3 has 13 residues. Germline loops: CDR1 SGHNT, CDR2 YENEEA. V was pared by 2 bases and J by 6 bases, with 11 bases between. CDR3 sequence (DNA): TGTGCCAGCAGCTTATTCGGGAGAACCGAGCAGTACTTC. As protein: CASSLFGRTEQYF.

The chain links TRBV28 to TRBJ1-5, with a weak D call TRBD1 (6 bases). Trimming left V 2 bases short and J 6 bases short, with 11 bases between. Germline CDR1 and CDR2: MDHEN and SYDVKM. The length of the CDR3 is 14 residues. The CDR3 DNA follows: TGTGCCAGCAGTTTAAAGGGGGACGGTCAGCCCCAGCATTTT. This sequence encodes CASSLKGDGQPQHF.

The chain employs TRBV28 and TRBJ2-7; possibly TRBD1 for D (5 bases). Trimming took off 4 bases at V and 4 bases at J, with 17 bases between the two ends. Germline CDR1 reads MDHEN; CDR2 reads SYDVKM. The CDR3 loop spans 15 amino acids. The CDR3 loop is CASSSLGLDLYEQYF. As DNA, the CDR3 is TGTGCCAGCAGTTCTTTGGGGCTAGACCTGTACGAGCAGTACTTC.

The CDR3 DNA sequence: TGTGCCAGCAGTCGAGCCGGGACAGCGGCCTACGAGCAGTACGTC. It yields the protein CASSRAGTAAYEQYV. This rearrangement joins TRBV5-8 to TRBJ2-7; 7 bases align to TRBD1. The CDR3 is made up of 15 amino acids. The germline V gene encodes CDR1 SGHTS and CDR2 YDEGEE. V dropped 5 bases and J dropped 2; count of bases not matched to a gene: 10.

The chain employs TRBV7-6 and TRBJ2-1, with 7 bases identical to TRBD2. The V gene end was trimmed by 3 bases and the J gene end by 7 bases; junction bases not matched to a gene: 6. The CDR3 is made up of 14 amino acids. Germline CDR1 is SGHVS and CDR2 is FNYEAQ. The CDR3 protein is CASSFSGRGNEQFF. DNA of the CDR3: TGTGCCAGCAGCTTTAGCGGGCGGGGGAATGAGCAGTTCTTC.

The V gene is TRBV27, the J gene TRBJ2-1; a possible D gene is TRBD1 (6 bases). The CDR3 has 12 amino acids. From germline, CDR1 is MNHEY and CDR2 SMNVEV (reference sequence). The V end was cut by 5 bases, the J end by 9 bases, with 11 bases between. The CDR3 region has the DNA TGTGCCAGCAGTCATGTAGGGGGTGAGCAGTTCTTC. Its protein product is CASSHVGGEQFF.

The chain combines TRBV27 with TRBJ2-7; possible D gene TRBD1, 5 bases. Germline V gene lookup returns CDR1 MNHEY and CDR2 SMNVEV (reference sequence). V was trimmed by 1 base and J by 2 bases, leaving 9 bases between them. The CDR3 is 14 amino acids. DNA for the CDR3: TGTGCCAGCAGTTTATTAAAGGGGCCCTACGAGCAGTACTTC. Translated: CASSLLKGPYEQYF.

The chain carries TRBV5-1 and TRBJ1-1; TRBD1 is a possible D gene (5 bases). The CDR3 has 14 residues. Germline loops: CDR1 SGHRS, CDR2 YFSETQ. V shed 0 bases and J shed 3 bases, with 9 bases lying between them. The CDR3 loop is CASSLVGGDTEAFF. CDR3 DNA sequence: TGCGCCAGCAGCTTGGTCGGGGGGGACACTGAAGCTTTCTTT.

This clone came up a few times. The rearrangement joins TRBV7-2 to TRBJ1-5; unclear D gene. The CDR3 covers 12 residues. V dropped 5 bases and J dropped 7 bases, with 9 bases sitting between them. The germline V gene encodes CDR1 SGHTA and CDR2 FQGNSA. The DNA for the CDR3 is TGTGCCAGCAGCCCGACAAAACAGCCCCAGCATTTT. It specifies CASSPTKQPQHF.

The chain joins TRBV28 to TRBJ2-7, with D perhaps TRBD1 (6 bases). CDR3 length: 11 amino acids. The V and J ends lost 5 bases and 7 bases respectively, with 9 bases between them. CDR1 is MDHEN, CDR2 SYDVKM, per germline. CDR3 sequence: CASSDTGEQYF. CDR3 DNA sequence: TGTGCCAGCAGTGACACAGGGGAGCAGTACTTC.

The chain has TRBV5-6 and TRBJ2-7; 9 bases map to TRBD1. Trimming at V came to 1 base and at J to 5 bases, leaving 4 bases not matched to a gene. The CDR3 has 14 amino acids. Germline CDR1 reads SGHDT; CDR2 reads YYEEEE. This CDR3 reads CASSLPGQGDEQYV. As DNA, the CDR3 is TGTGCCAGCAGCTTGCCGGGACAGGGTGACGAGCAGTACGTC.

The CDR3 reads CASSPGTSYAGWFF. CDR3 DNA sequence: TGTGCCAGCTCACCCGGGACTAGTTACGCGGGTTGGTTCTTC. The J gene is TRBJ2-1, the V gene TRBV18, with 8 bases fitting TRBD2. The germline V gene encodes CDR1 KGHSH and CDR2 LQKENI. V lost 3 bases and J lost 15; bases outside the gene matches: 13. The CDR3 has 14 amino acids.

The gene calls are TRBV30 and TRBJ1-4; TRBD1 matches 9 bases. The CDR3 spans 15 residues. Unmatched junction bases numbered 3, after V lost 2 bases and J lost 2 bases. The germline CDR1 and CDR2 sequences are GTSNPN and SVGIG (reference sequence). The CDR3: CAWSLDRGTNEKLFF. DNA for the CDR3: TGTGCCTGGAGTCTTGACAGGGGGACTAATGAAAAACTGTTTTTT. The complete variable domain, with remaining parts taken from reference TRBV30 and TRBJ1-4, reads SQTIHQWPATLVQPVGSPLSLECTVEGTSNPNLYWYRQAAGRGLQLLFYSVGIGQISSEVPQNLSASRPQDRQFILSSKKLLLSDSGFYLCAWSLDRGTNEKLFFGSGTQLSVL.

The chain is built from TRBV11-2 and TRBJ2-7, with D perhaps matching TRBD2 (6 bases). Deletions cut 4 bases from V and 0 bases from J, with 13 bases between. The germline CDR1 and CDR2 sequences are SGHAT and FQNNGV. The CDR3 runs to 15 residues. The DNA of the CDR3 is TGTGCCAGCAGCTCCCTAGCGCTTTACTCCTACGAGCAGTACTTC. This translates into CASSSLALYSYEQYF.

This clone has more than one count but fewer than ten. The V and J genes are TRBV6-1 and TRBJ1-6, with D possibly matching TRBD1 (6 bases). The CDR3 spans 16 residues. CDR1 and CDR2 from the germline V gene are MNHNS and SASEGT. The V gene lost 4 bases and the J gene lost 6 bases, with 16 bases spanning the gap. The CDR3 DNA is TGTGCCAGCAGTGGACGAACCACAGGGAGTAATTCACCCCTCCACTTT. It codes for CASSGRTTGSNSPLHF.

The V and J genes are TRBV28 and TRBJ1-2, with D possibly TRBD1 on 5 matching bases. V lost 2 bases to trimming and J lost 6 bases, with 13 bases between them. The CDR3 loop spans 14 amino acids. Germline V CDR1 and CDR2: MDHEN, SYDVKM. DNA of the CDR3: TGTGCCAGCAGTTTAGAGTCGGCAGGGCATGGCTACACCTTC. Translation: CASSLESAGHGYTF.